This entry describes one T cell receptor (beta chain). This sample is part of a study of blood T cell repertoires in COVID-19. Study details: Samples came from the United States, Italy and Spain, spanning acute and convalescent COVID-19. T cells, B-cell-depleted T cells, or PBMCs supplied cDNA or gDNA.

V lost 3 bases and J lost 5, with 14 bases in between. CDR1 is SGDLS, CDR2 YYNGEE, per germline. This CDR3 is built from 14 residues. How the authors handled the data: Amplifying reference gene primers gave estimates of nucleated cell counts. This table comes from immunoSEQ multiplex PCR, and its TCRdb copy is limited to in-frame clones, with some not included. V, J and clone size were drawn from that table, and D and trimming were deduced from the DNA. The sample has about 100,000 clones; around nine tenths are singletons. The receptor was isolated from a woman older than 75 with acute or convalescent COVID-19. This chain links TRBV9 with TRBJ1-1; perhaps TRBD1 as D (5 bases). Sample: peripheral blood. This chain's CDR3 is CASSGYGGRTEAFF. CDR3 coding DNA: TGTGCCAGCAGCGGATACGGGGGTAGGACTGAAGCTTTCTTT.